What follows is one T cell receptor beta chain and its context. The antigen is unknown. A much bigger clone sits one base away, suggesting this may be a read error. The record originates from a study of read filtering for tumor transcriptome and immune sequencing. Study context: Revised staging placed roughly 8 patients in R-ISS I, about 17 in II, about seven in III.

The library was built from roughly 400 ng RNA with molecular barcoded adaptors for alpha/delta and beta/gamma chains. TCRdb reprocessed the reads with MiXCR, giving one entry per CDR3 protein. The sample holds tens of thousands of distinct CDR3 sequences; about a fifth are singletons and the top ten take more than 15%. Study-level points and caveats: Without single-read clonotypes, shared clonotype proportions correlated more between IR-seq and RNA-seq. Approximately 77% of IR-seq clonotypes had a single read, yet these held approximately 4% of reads. IR-seq captured clonotypes deeper and more reliably than RNA-seq.

This TCR derives from a donor aged 40 or over with multiple myeloma. The material sequenced was a population of CD138-negative cells sorted from bone marrow.

This CDR3 is CASNLTPGANVLTF. CDR3 in DNA: TGTGCCAGCAACTTAACCCCTGGGGCCAACGTCCTGACTTTC. The genes are TRBV7-3 and TRBJ2-6; D is undetermined. The CDR3 runs 14 residues. The germline CDR1 and CDR2 sequences are SGHTA and FQGTGA.